This TCR beta chain is drawn from a study of shared clonotypes between healthy human individuals. General study results and limits: It was observed that about 5% of naive CD4 clonotypes were shared across several donors. Only blood was sampled, and tissue TCR repertoires likely differ from blood ones. Non-shared clonotypes were found to have lower generation probabilities than the clonotypes that were shared by all four of the sorted-subset donors.

This clone was recorded only once. What it binds is not known. Subsets obtained from CD4+ cells comprised CD45RA+ naive and CD45RA-negative memory cells. Sequencing used immunoSEQ multiplex PCR; TCRdb keeps in-frame clones, though not all of them. This sample yields some 1 million clones, of which around 76% are seen a single time; about 1.5% belongs to the top ten. The sequence derives from a man younger than 35 in good health. The specimen sequenced was memory CD4+ T cells sorted from blood. Subset indicated: CD45RA-negative fraction.

Here the CDR3 DNA reads TGTGCCAGCTCACCAACTAGCGGGGGGGCTGCTGGGGCCAACGTCCTGACTTTC. This sequence encodes CASSPTSGGAAGANVLTF. The J gene is TRBJ2-6, the V gene TRBV18, with 13 positions matching TRBD2. From germline, CDR1 is KGHSH and CDR2 LQKENI. CDR3 length: 18 residues. Trimming removed 2 bases from V and 2 bases from J; junction bases left unmatched: 3.